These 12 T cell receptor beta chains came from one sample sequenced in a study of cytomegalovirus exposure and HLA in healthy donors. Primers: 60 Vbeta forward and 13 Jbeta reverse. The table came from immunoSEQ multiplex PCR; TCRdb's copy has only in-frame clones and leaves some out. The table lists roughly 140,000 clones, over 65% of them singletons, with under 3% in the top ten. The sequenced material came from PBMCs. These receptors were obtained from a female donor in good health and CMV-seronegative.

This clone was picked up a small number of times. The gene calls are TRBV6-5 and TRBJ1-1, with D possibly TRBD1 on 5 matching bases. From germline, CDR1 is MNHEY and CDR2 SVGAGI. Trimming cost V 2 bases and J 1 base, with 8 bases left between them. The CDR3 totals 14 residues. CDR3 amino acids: CASSYIGANTEAFF. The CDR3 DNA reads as TGTGCCAGCAGTTACATTGGGGCGAACACTGAAGCTTTCTTT.

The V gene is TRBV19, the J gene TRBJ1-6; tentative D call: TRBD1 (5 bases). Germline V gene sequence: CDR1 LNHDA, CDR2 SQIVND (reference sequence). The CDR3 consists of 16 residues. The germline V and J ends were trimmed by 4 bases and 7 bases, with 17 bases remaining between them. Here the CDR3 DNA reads TGTGCCAGTAGTACCCCCGGGGGAGGAAGGAATTCACCCCTCCACTTT. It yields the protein CASSTPGGGRNSPLHF.

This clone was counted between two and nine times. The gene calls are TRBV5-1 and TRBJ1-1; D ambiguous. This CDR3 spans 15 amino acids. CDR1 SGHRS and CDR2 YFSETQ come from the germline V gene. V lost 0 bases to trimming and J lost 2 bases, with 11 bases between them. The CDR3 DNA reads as TGCGCCAGCAGCTTGGATTGGCGGAAAAACACTGAAGCTTTCTTT. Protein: CASSLDWRKNTEAFF.

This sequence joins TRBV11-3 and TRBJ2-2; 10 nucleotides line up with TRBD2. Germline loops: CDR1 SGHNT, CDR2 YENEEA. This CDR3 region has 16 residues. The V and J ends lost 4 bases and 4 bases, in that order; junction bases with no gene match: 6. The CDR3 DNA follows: TGTGCCAGCAGCTCTAGCGGGAGTCTTGGCACCGGGGAGCTGTTTTTT. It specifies CASSSSGSLGTGELFF.

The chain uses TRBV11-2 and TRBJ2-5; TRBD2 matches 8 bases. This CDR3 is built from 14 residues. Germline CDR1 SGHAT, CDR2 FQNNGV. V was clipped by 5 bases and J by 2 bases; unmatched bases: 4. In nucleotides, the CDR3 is TGTGCCAGCAGCGTCGGGAGGGCACAAGAGACCCAGTACTTC. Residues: CASSVGRAQETQYF.

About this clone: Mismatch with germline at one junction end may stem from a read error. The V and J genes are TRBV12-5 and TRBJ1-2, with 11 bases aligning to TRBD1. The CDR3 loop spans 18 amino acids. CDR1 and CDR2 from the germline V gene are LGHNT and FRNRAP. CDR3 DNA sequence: TGTGCTAGTGGTTTGGTACGATGGGACAGGGGGTTTAACTATGGCTACCCCTTC. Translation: CASGLVRWDRGFNYGYPF. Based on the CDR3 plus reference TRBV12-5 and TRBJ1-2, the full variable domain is DARVTQTPRHKVTEMGQEVTMRCQPILGHNTVFWYRQTMMQGLELLAYFRNRAPLDDSGMPKDRFSAEMPDATLATLKIQPSEPRDSAVYFCASGLVRWDRGFNYGYPFGSGTRLTVV.

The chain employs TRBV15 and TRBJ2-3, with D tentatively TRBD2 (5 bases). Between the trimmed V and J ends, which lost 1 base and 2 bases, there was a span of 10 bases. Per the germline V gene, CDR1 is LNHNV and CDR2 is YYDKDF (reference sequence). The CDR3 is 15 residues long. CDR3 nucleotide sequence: TGTGCCACCAGCAGAGGGCGGGTCTCCACAGATACGCAGTATTTT. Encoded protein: CATSRGRVSTDTQYF.

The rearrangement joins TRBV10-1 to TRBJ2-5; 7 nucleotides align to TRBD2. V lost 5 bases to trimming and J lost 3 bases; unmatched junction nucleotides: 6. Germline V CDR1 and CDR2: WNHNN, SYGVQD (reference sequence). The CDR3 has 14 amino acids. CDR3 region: CASSRGAGEETQYF. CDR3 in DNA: TGCGCCAGCAGTCGGGGCGCGGGAGAAGAGACCCAGTACTTC.

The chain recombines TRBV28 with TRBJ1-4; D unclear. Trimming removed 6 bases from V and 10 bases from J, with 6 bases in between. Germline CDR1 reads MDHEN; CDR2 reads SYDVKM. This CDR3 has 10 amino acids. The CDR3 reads CASRRRKLFF. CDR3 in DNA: TGTGCCAGCAGGCGGAGAAAACTGTTTTTT.

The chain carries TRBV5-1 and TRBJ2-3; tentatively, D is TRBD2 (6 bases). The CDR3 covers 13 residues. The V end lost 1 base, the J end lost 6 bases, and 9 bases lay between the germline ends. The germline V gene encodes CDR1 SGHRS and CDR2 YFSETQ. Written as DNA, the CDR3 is TGCGCCAGCAGCTTGTCACTAGCTGATACGCAGTATTTT. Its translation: CASSLSLADTQYF.

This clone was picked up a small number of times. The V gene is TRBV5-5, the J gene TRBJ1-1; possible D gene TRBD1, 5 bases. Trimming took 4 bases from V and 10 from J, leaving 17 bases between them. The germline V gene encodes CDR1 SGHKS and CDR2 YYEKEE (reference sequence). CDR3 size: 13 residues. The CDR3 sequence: CASSTDTPAGAFF. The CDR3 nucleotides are TGTGCCAGCAGCACGGACACCCCGGCAGGAGCTTTCTTT. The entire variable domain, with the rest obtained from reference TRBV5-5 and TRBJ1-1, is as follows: DAGVTQSPTHLIKTRGQQVTLRCSPISGHKSVSWYQQVLGQGPQFIFQYYEKEERGRGNFPDRFSARQFPNYSSELNVNALLLGDSALYLCASSTDTPAGAFFGQGTRLTVV.

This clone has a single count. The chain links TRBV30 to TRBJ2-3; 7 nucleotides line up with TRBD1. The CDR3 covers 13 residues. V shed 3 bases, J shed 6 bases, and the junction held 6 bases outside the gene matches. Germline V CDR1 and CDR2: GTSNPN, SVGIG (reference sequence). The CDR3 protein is CAWRRQGGDTQYF. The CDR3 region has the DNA TGTGCCTGGAGACGACAGGGCGGCGATACGCAGTATTTT.